This TCR beta chain stems from a study of blood T cells in healthy people across ages. Study details: When template switching was applied, about one barcoded beta molecule was captured per two T cells.

Germline CDR1 SGHAT, CDR2 FQNNGV. The V end was cut by 3 bases, the J end by 0 bases, with 12 bases between. This CDR3 contains 16 residues. Next came a second PCR, run for about 7 to 12 cycles, which used a sample-barcoded 5' primer along with a J-beta primer mix. TCRdb recomputed calls from the 5' RACE reads with MiXCR, one row per CDR3 protein. The repertoire holds 850,000 to 950,000 distinct CDR3 sequences, about 28% seen once, with 17% in the top ten. Study outcomes and limitations: Since the PBMCs were unsorted, naive and antigen-experienced cells could not be conclusively compared.

In regard to this clonotype: What it binds is unknown.

The origin of this receptor is a woman aged 80 or over in good health. The sequenced sample was blood. V and J are TRBV11-2 and TRBJ2-1; D perhaps matches TRBD2 (5 bases). CDR3 nucleotide sequence: TGTGCCAGCAGCTTGCAAGCGGAGAACTCCTACAATGAGCAGTTCTTC. This translates into CASSLQAENSYNEQFF.